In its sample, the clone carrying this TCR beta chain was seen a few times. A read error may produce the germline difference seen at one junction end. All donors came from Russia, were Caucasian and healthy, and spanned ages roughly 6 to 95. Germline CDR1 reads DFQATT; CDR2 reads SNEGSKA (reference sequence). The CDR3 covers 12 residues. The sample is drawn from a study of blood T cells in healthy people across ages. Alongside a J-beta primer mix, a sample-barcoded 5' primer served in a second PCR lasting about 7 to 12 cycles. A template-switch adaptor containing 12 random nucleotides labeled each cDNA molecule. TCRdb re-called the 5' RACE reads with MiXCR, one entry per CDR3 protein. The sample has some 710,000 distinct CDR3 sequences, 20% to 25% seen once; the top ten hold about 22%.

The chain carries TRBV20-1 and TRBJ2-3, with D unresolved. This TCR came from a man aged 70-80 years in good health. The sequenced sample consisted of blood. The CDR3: CSARWGTDAQYF. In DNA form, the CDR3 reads TGCAGTGCTAGGTGGGGAACAGATGCGCAGTATTTT.